The rows below give T cell receptor beta chains drawn from one sample of a study of T cell responses to AZD1222 COVID-19 vaccine. Here immunoSEQ multiplex PCR was the method, and the copy in TCRdb shows in-frame clones only, minus some. The sample has 140,000 to 150,000 clones, around 90% seen once; the top ten hold around 5.5%. Sequenced here: peripheral blood, sampled on day 0 of AZD1222 vaccination. These receptor sequences come from an adult in good health. Each CDR3 is given with its conserved first and last residue. The order of the fields is D gene, V gene, clone size, J gene, CDR3 protein, CDR3 DNA. The D gene is left open where the match is weak. Clone size is given for some rows only: seen once, a few or many times, or a class if the clone is expanded.

>-|TRBV19|-|TRBJ1-1
CASSRSGLEAFF
TGTGCCAGTAGTAGGTCGGGACTGGAAGCTTTCTTT
>-|TRBV15|-|TRBJ2-3
CATSSRGDTQYF
TGTGCCACCAGCAGCAGGGGAGATACGCAGTATTTT
>TRBD1|TRBV2|-|TRBJ1-1
CASRGLQGAGTEAFF
TGTGCCAGCAGGGGCCTACAGGGGGCAGGGACTGAAGCTTTCTTT
>-|TRBV28|-|TRBJ2-6
CASSPRRSTGANVLTF
TGTGCCAGCAGCCCAAGGCGGAGTACTGGGGCCAACGTCCTGACTTTC
>-|TRBV9|-|TRBJ1-4
CASSVGGNEKLFF
TGTGCCAGCAGCGTAGGTGGTAATGAAAAACTGTTTTTT
>-|TRBV2|-|TRBJ1-2
CASSEEGQEIGYTF
TGTGCCAGCAGTGAAGAAGGGCAGGAGATCGGCTACACCTTC
>TRBD2|TRBV5-6|-|TRBJ2-7
CASSLREGTHEQYF
TGTGCCAGCAGCTTGCGGGAGGGTACCCACGAGCAGTACTTC
>-|TRBV28|once|TRBJ1-2
CASLKHPGNYGYTF
TGTGCCAGCCTTAAACACCCAGGGAACTATGGCTACACCTTC
>TRBD1|TRBV2|-|TRBJ2-1
CARGGQSSYNEQFF
TGTGCCAGAGGGGGACAGAGCTCCTACAATGAGCAGTTCTTC
>-|TRBV18|-|TRBJ1-5
CASSQGQPGSNQPQHF
TGTGCCAGCTCACAAGGACAGCCGGGGAGCAATCAGCCCCAGCATTTT
>-|TRBV10-3|once|TRBJ1-6
CAISEGGSLHF
TGTGCCATCAGTGAGGGCGGATCCCTCCACTTT
>TRBD1|TRBV25-1|once|TRBJ2-5
CASSEGQDQYF
TGTGCCAGCAGTGAAGGACAGGACCAGTACTTC
>TRBD2|TRBV4-3|-|TRBJ2-5
CASSQGSQREVETQYF
TGCGCCAGCAGCCAAGGTAGCCAGCGGGAGGTAGAGACCCAGTACTTC
>TRBD2|TRBV5-8|-|TRBJ2-2
CASSLRLAFGINTGELFF
TGTGCCAGCAGCTTAAGACTAGCTTTCGGGATAAACACCGGGGAGCTGTTTTTT
>-|TRBV4-2|-|TRBJ1-5
CASSTRDGVNQPQHF
TGTGCCAGCAGCACCCGGGACGGAGTCAATCAGCCCCAGCATTTT
>-|TRBV2|-|TRBJ2-7
CATYHPQGYDEQYF
TGTGCCACGTACCACCCACAGGGCTACGACGAGCAGTACTTC
>TRBD1|TRBV5-4|-|TRBJ1-5
CASSSTGTGGQILNQPQHF
TGTGCCAGCAGCTCTACCGGGACAGGGGGCCAGATTTTAAATCAGCCCCAGCATTTT
>-|TRBV10-3|once|TRBJ1-3
CAISESKRDTIYF
TGTGCCATCAGTGAGTCGAAGCGAGACACCATATATTTT
>-|TRBV19|-|TRBJ2-1
CASSEQGRSFMNEQFF
TGTGCCAGTAGTGAGCAGGGCAGGTCATTTATGAATGAGCAGTTCTTC
>-|TRBV4-2|-|TRBJ1-2
CASSQGRGSAYGYTF
TGTGCCAGCAGCCAAGGTCGGGGCAGCGCTTATGGCTACACCTTC
>TRBD2|TRBV9|-|TRBJ2-1
CASSVGQLAANEQFF
TGTGCCAGCAGCGTAGGTCAACTAGCGGCCAATGAGCAGTTCTTC
>-|TRBV5-1|-|TRBJ1-1
CASSLVSENTEAFF
TGCGCCAGCAGCTTGGTTTCCGAGAACACTGAAGCTTTCTTT
>TRBD1|TRBV5-1|-|TRBJ2-2
CASSLAGQGVSGELFF
TGCGCCAGCAGCTTGGCCGGTCAGGGGGTTTCCGGGGAGCTGTTTTTT
>TRBD2|TRBV9|-|TRBJ2-3
CASSGDRRRTSGPDTQYF
TGTGCCAGCAGCGGAGACAGAAGGAGGACTAGCGGTCCAGATACGCAGTATTTT
>-|TRBV6-1|-|TRBJ1-2
CASSGPTEILRNYGYTF
TGTGCCAGCAGTGGACCGACTGAAATCCTTCGGAACTATGGCTACACCTTC
>TRBD1|TRBV28|once|TRBJ1-6
CASSRQGFDNSPLHF
TGTGCCAGCAGTCGACAGGGTTTCGATAATTCACCCCTCCACTTT
>-|TRBV7-2|few|TRBJ1-6
CASSSRTGSGSPLHF
TGTGCCAGCAGCTCAAGGACCGGCTCTGGGTCACCCCTCCACTTT
>TRBD1|TRBV12-5|once|TRBJ2-2
CASGLVAGGYGELFF
TGTGCTAGTGGTTTGGTCGCAGGGGGATACGGGGAGCTGTTTTTT
>-|TRBV28|-|TRBJ2-7
CASSLPGSYEQYF
TGTGCCAGCAGTTTACCGGGGAGCTACGAGCAGTACTTC
>TRBD2|TRBV29-1|-|TRBJ2-1
CSVALGTGGGNEQFF
TGCAGCGTTGCTCTCGGGACGGGGGGAGGCAATGAGCAGTTCTTC
>-|TRBV4-1|-|TRBJ2-7
CASSQDLTEQYF
TGCGCCAGCAGCCAAGATCTAACCGAGCAGTACTTC
>-|TRBV3-1/TRBV3-2|-|TRBJ1-3
CASSQLHRGNTIYF
TGTGCCAGCAGCCAATTACATCGGGGGAACACCATATATTTT
>-|TRBV4-3|-|TRBJ1-5
CASSQTVGNPQHF
TGCGCCAGCAGCCAGACGGTGGGGAACCCCCAGCATTTT
>-|TRBV19|-|TRBJ1-1
CASSIWGNTEAFF
TGTGCCAGTAGTATATGGGGGAACACTGAAGCTTTCTTT
>-|TRBV4-3|few|TRBJ1-1
CASSQDWIPGEMNTEAFF
TGCGCCAGCAGCCAAGACTGGATCCCGGGAGAGATGAACACTGAAGCTTTCTTT
>-|TRBV4-1|-|TRBJ1-6
CASSQVGLYNSPLHF
TGCGCCAGCAGCCAAGTAGGGCTCTATAATTCACCCCTCCACTTT
>-|TRBV7-8|-|TRBJ1-1
CASSLHRAPEAFF
TGTGCCAGCAGCTTACACAGGGCCCCTGAAGCTTTCTTT
>-|TRBV7-2|once|TRBJ1-4
CASSSDGHDEKLFF
TGTGCCAGCAGCTCGGACGGCCATGATGAAAAACTGTTTTTT
>-|TRBV7-8|-|TRBJ2-1
CASSLGPRARGNEQFF
TGTGCCAGCAGCTTAGGTCCCCGGGCCCGGGGGAATGAGCAGTTCTTC
>-|TRBV15|-|TRBJ1-3
CATGEIGNTIYF
TGTGCCACCGGAGAGATTGGAAACACCATATATTTT
>-|TRBV28|-|TRBJ2-7
CASRSFGAAYEQYF
TGTGCCAGCCGGTCCTTTGGGGCCGCCTACGAGCAGTACTTC
>TRBD1|TRBV5-5|-|TRBJ1-6
CASSLRPGTVWGDNSPLHF
TGTGCCAGCAGCCTTAGACCAGGGACAGTTTGGGGCGATAATTCACCCCTCCACTTT
>TRBD1|TRBV11-2|-|TRBJ2-7
CASSSSGQVSYEQYF
TGTGCCAGCAGCTCCTCGGGACAGGTGTCCTACGAGCAGTACTTC
>TRBD1|TRBV10-3|-|TRBJ2-1
CAIRGTGIYNEQFF
TGTGCCATCAGGGGGACAGGGATATACAATGAGCAGTTCTTC
>TRBD1|TRBV4-3|once|TRBJ2-1
CASSQQTDRPEQFF
TGCGCCAGCAGCCAACAAACGGACAGGCCCGAGCAGTTCTTC
>-|TRBV28|-|TRBJ1-5
CATREAPGQPQHF
TGTGCCACGAGGGAGGCCCCGGGGCAGCCCCAGCATTTT
>-|TRBV18|many|TRBJ1-2
CASSPPDSQKNGYTF
TGTGCCAGCTCACCACCCGATTCGCAGAAGAATGGCTACACCTTC
>-|TRBV28|-|TRBJ2-7
CASSTPTYEQYF
TGTGCCAGCAGTACACCGACCTACGAGCAGTACTTC
>-|TRBV6-2/TRBV6-3|-|TRBJ2-3
CASSYAEGFTDTQYF
TGTGCCAGCAGTTACGCAGAGGGCTTCACAGATACGCAGTATTTT